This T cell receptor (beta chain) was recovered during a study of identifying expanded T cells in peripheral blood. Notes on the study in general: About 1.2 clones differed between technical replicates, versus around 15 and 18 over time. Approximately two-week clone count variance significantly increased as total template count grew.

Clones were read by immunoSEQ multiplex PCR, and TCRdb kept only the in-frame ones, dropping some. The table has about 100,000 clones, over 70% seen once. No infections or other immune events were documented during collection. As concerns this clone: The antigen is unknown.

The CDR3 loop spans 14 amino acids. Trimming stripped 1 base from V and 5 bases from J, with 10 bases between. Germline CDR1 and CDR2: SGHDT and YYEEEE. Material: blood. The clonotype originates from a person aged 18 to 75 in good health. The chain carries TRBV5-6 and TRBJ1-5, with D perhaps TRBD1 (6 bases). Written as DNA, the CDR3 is TGTGCCAGCAGCTTGCTGAGGGGGGATCAGCCCCAGCATTTT. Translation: CASSLLRGDQPQHF.